Listed here is a single TCR beta chain. Its antigen is undetermined. The assay that was used to sequence DNA from cultured CD4+ T cells was the Oncomine TCR Beta short-read assay. Someone extracted genomic DNA from cultured CD4+ T cells. Each CDR3 protein gets one entry after TCRdb re-called the PCR reads with MiXCR. Of about 12,000 distinct CDR3 sequences listed, around 60% are singletons. These data belong to a study of vaccination and CD4 T cells after COVID-19. The CDR3 length is 13 residues. CDR1 is SGDLS and CDR2 is YYNGEE in the germline V gene. V dropped 4 bases and J dropped 5 bases, with 11 bases sitting between them. Stated treatment: roughly 10-day PBMC culture with coronavirus spike peptide pools or control peptides (ViraFEST assay).

The chain combines TRBV9 with TRBJ2-3; D ambiguous. This TCR was recovered from a human donor who had recovered from COVID-19. Sequenced: CD4+ T cells from blood, cultured in vitro. The DNA of the CDR3 is TGTGCCAGCAGCCCAGGTGGAGTAGATACGCAGTATTTT. Translation gives CASSPGGVDTQYF.